The present entry profiles one T cell receptor (beta chain) with its context. Its antigen remains unknown. This entry comes from a study of CD8+ T cells in alopecia areata. Background on the study: A regimen of oral tofacitinib, 5 to 10 mg twice daily, was given to treated patients. General observations from the study: Clonality exceeded that of normal scalp in lesional scalp, most notably in alopecia totalis/universalis. Many expanded lesional clones remained in scalp and blood on tofacitinib. Significant decreases in scalp clonality and expanded CD8+ clones followed tofacitinib treatment.

The V gene lost 4 bases and the J gene lost 6 bases, with 16 bases spanning the gap. Germline V gives CDR1 SQVTM, CDR2 ANQGSEA. This CDR3 spans 14 amino acids. Sequencing templates came from extracted RNA that was reverse transcribed into cDNA. Assay used: immunoSEQ multiplex PCR; TCRdb lists only in-frame clones, some missing. This table has fewer than 150,000 clones, 58% appearing once. Treatment in this sample: oral pan-JAK inhibitor, 5-10 mg twice daily. The sample consisted of CD8+ T cells sorted from blood, taken at week 4, from a patient treated with tofacitinib. The receptor was isolated from a human donor with alopecia areata. V is TRBV29-1 and J is TRBJ2-1; D might be TRBD2 (5 bases). The DNA of the CDR3 is TGCAGCGTTGTCCCGGGAAGGTTCCTCAATGAGCAGTTCTTC. This codes for CSVVPGRFLNEQFF.